The rows below give T cell receptor beta chains drawn from one sample of a study of shared clonotypes between healthy human individuals. Assay: immunoSEQ multiplex PCR; the TCRdb copy retains only in-frame clones and omits some. The table includes about 530,000 clones, about 75% detected once. The sample was PBMCs. The source is a middle-aged woman in good health. Some clones in this sample may be carry-over from other donors' samples. The CDR3 runs from the conserved cysteine through the conserved F or W. Each record gives: J gene, clone size, V gene, D gene, CDR3 protein, CDR3 DNA. A D gene is named only where the DNA matches it firmly. Some rows have no size entry. The others give once, few or many, or a class for an expanded clone.

>TRBJ1-3|.|TRBV7-2|.
CASSLLGPGNTIYF
TGTGCCAGCAGCTTATTGGGGCCTGGAAACACCATATATTTT
>TRBJ1-2|.|TRBV18|TRBD1
CASSMSGTDGYTF
TGTGCCAGCTCAATGTCCGGGACAGATGGCTACACCTTC
>TRBJ1-2|.|TRBV6-5|.
CASSSNPNYGYTF
TGTGCCAGCAGCTCAAATCCCAACTATGGCTACACCTTC
>TRBJ2-2|.|TRBV6-1|.
CATNLGAHREELFF
TGTGCCACCAACTTAGGGGCCCACCGCGAGGAGCTGTTTTTT
>TRBJ1-5|.|TRBV19|.
CASSSGEGGRQPQHF
TGTGCCAGTAGTTCGGGGGAGGGGGGGCGGCAGCCCCAGCATTTT
>TRBJ2-1|many|TRBV15|.
CATSRDRVASDEQFF
TGTGCCACCAGCAGAGATCGGGTAGCGAGCGATGAGCAGTTCTTC
>TRBJ1-1|few|TRBV10-3|.
CAISESRAGQRVNTEAFF
TGTGCCATCAGTGAGTCGAGGGCAGGGCAAAGGGTGAACACTGAAGCTTTCTTT
>TRBJ1-1|few|TRBV11-2|.
CASSFQQATEAFF
TGTGCCAGCAGCTTTCAACAGGCCACTGAAGCTTTCTTT
>TRBJ1-3|.|TRBV5-1|TRBD1
CASSVQGAGGNTIYF
TGCGCCAGCAGCGTACAGGGGGCAGGAGGAAACACCATATATTTT
>TRBJ1-5|.|TRBV5-1|.
CASSRDPYQPQHF
TGCGCCAGCAGCCGGGACCCCTATCAGCCCCAGCATTTT
>TRBJ2-1|.|TRBV6-5|.
CASRESGLSYNEQFF
TGTGCCAGCAGAGAATCAGGGCTCTCCTACAATGAGCAGTTCTTC
>TRBJ1-5|.|TRBV11-3|TRBD1
CASSPRTGRTNQPQHF
TGTGCCAGCAGCCCCCGGACAGGGCGGACAAATCAGCCCCAGCATTTT
>TRBJ1-2|once|TRBV28|.
CASRPDSHTYGYTF
TGTGCCAGCAGACCGGACAGCCACACCTATGGCTACACCTTC
>TRBJ1-1|few|TRBV28|.
CASSLFSVRVNTEAFF
TGTGCCAGCAGTTTATTCAGTGTCCGAGTGAACACTGAAGCTTTCTTT
>TRBJ2-2|.|TRBV9|.
CASSFQLNTGELFF
TGTGCCAGCAGCTTCCAGCTAAACACCGGGGAGCTGTTTTTT
>TRBJ1-4|.|TRBV30|.
CAWSQGGSNEKLFF
TGTGCCTGGAGTCAAGGGGGGAGTAATGAAAAACTGTTTTTT
>TRBJ2-1|.|TRBV27|.
CASSSRDHIYNEQFF
TGTGCCAGCAGTTCCAGGGACCATATCTACAATGAGCAGTTCTTC
>TRBJ2-5|.|TRBV29-1|.
CSHRGTTQETQYF
TGCAGTCACCGCGGGACGACCCAAGAGACCCAGTACTTC
>TRBJ2-7|.|TRBV4-2|.
CASSQGTITYEQYF
TGTGCCAGCAGCCAAGGGACTATTACCTACGAGCAGTACTTC
>TRBJ2-7|.|TRBV5-1|TRBD2
CASSLGRTSGSGEQYF
TGCGCCAGCAGCTTGGGACGGACTAGCGGGAGCGGGGAGCAGTACTTC
>TRBJ1-1|.|TRBV4-1|TRBD1
CASSQVGQVQAFF
TGCGCCAGCAGCCAAGTCGGACAGGTACAAGCTTTCTTT
>TRBJ1-1|few|TRBV2|.
CASSWTYTEAFF
TGTGCCAGCAGTTGGACTTACACTGAAGCTTTCTTT
>TRBJ2-3|many|TRBV30|.
CAWRSVWDTQYF
TGTGCCTGGAGAAGTGTTTGGGATACGCAGTATTTT
>TRBJ2-5|.|TRBV2|TRBD1
CASSEATGREETQYF
TGTGCCAGCAGTGAAGCGACAGGGAGAGAAGAGACCCAGTACTTC
>TRBJ1-2|.|TRBV7-9|.
CASSFWGAGYTF
TGTGCCAGCAGCTTTTGGGGGGCTGGCTACACCTTC
>TRBJ2-1|.|TRBV7-8|.
CASSLSRERLNEQFF
TGTGCCAGCAGCTTATCCCGGGAGAGGTTGAATGAGCAGTTCTTC
>TRBJ2-5|.|TRBV5-5|.
CASSLRGARGETQYF
TGTGCCAGCAGCTTGAGAGGGGCGAGGGGGGAGACCCAGTACTTC
>TRBJ1-3|.|TRBV28|.
CASSFSGTPGNTIYF
TGTGCCAGCAGTTTCTCCGGGACCCCCGGAAACACCATATATTTT